Listed below are T cell receptor beta chains from one sample, sequenced in a study of cytomegalovirus exposure and HLA in healthy donors. The method was immunoSEQ multiplex PCR; TCRdb's version includes in-frame clones alone and lacks a portion of them. In the table there are around 260,000 clones, 75% to 85% of which are singletons. The sequenced sample consisted of PBMCs. These receptors came from a girl aged 2-10 years in good health and CMV-seronegative. The CDR3 runs from the conserved cysteine through the conserved F or W. A D gene is named only where the DNA matches it firmly. Not all rows give a size; the values are once, few, many and, for expanded clones, a class.

d_call: NA
v_call: TRBV21-1
clone_size: NA
j_call: TRBJ1-1
cdr3_aa: CASSKKADSEAFF
cdr3_nt: TGTGCCAGCAGCAAAAAGGCGGACAGTGAAGCTTTCTTT

d_call: NA
v_call: TRBV28
clone_size: few
j_call: TRBJ1-4
cdr3_aa: CASSIGQGLFF
cdr3_nt: TGTGCCAGCAGTATCGGACAAGGACTGTTTTTT

d_call: TRBD2
v_call: TRBV7-9
clone_size: NA
j_call: TRBJ2-3
cdr3_aa: CASSPTSGRGTDTQYF
cdr3_nt: TGTGCCAGCAGCCCCACTAGCGGGAGGGGCACAGATACGCAGTATTTT

d_call: TRBD1
v_call: TRBV7-9
clone_size: NA
j_call: TRBJ2-1
cdr3_aa: CASSPPPGTGVYNEQFF
cdr3_nt: TGTGCCAGCAGCCCTCCCCCCGGGACAGGGGTTTACAATGAGCAGTTCTTC

d_call: NA
v_call: TRBV9
clone_size: NA
j_call: TRBJ2-7
cdr3_aa: CASSVSETTYEQYF
cdr3_nt: TGTGCCAGCAGCGTTTCCGAGACTACCTACGAGCAGTACTTC

d_call: NA
v_call: TRBV6-6
clone_size: NA
j_call: TRBJ2-1
cdr3_aa: CASNSPGRYNEQFF
cdr3_nt: TGTGCCAGCAACAGTCCCGGTAGATACAATGAGCAGTTCTTC

d_call: NA
v_call: TRBV5-4
clone_size: NA
j_call: TRBJ1-5
cdr3_aa: CASSLAPGTLPQHF
cdr3_nt: TGTGCCAGCAGCTTGGCCCCAGGGACATTACCCCAGCATTTT

d_call: NA
v_call: TRBV11-2
clone_size: NA
j_call: TRBJ2-2
cdr3_aa: CASSRGRGGTGELFF
cdr3_nt: TGTGCCAGCAGCCGGGGTCGGGGAGGAACCGGGGAGCTGTTTTTT

d_call: NA
v_call: TRBV30
clone_size: NA
j_call: TRBJ1-5
cdr3_aa: CAWSLFGNSNQPQHF
cdr3_nt: TGTGCCTGGAGTCTATTCGGGAATAGCAATCAGCCCCAGCATTTT

d_call: TRBD1
v_call: TRBV5-6
clone_size: NA
j_call: TRBJ2-5
cdr3_aa: CASSSTGEIQETQYF
cdr3_nt: TGTGCCAGCAGCTCGACAGGGGAGATCCAGGAGACCCAGTACTTC

d_call: TRBD2
v_call: TRBV11-2
clone_size: NA
j_call: TRBJ2-7
cdr3_aa: CASSFPSGGAPYEQYF
cdr3_nt: TGTGCCAGCAGCTTTCCCAGCGGGGGGGCCCCCTACGAGCAGTACTTC

d_call: NA
v_call: TRBV10-1
clone_size: NA
j_call: TRBJ1-5
cdr3_aa: CASSEDINQPQHF
cdr3_nt: TGCGCCAGCAGTGAGGACATCAATCAGCCCCAGCATTTT

d_call: NA
v_call: TRBV28
clone_size: NA
j_call: TRBJ2-7
cdr3_aa: CASRFRSYEQYF
cdr3_nt: TGTGCCAGCAGATTCAGGTCCTACGAGCAGTACTTC

d_call: NA
v_call: TRBV6-5
clone_size: NA
j_call: TRBJ2-7
cdr3_aa: CASSYSISGSYEQYF
cdr3_nt: TGTGCCAGCAGTTACTCGATAAGCGGCTCCTACGAGCAGTACTTC